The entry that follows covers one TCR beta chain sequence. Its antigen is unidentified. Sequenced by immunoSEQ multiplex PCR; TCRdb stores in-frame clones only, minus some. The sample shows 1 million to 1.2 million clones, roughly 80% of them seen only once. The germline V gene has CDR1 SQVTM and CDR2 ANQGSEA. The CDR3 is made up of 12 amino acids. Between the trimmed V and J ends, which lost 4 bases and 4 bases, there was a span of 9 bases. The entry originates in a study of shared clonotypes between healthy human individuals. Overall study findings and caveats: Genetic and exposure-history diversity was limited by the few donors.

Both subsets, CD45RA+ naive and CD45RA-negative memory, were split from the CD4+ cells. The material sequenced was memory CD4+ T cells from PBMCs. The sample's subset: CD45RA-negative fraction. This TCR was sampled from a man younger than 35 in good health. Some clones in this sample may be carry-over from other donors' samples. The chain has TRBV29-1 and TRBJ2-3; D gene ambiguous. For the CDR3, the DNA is TGCAGCGTTGTCTTAGGTGCAGATACGCAGTATTTT. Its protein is CSVVLGADTQYF.